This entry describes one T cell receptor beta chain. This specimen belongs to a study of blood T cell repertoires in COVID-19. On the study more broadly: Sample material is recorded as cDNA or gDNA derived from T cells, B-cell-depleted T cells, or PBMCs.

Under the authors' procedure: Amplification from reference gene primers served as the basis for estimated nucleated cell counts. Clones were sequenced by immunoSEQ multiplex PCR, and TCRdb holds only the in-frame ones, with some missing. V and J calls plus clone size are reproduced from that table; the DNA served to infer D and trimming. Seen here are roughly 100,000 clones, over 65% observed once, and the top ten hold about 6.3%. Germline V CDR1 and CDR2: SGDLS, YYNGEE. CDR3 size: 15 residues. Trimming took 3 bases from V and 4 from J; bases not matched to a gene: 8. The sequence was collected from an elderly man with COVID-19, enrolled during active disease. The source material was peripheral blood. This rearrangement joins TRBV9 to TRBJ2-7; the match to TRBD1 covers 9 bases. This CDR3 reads CASSASGQGLYEQYF. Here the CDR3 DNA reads TGTGCCAGCAGCGCGTCGGGACAGGGACTATACGAGCAGTACTTC.